This TCR beta chain was documented in a study of T cell responses to AZD1222 COVID-19 vaccine. Study-level results: Seropositive AZD1222 recipients at baseline numbered only 5 or 6. No day 14 peak samples; only post-peak repertoires were characterized. Vaccine-associated CD4 TCRs ranged over spike, dominating at 160-218 and 743-854. The donor cohort was predominantly white British with a female majority, and clonal diversity may have been underestimated.

The CDR3 contains 14 residues. The germline V gene encodes CDR1 MNHEY and CDR2 SMNVEV (reference sequence). Trimming stripped 7 bases from V and 5 bases from J, with 14 bases between. Details on this clone: Its matching antigen is unknown.

Generated by immunoSEQ multiplex PCR, the TCRdb table keeps only in-frame clones and is missing some. The table records about 26,000 clones, 88% of them present only once. The V call is TRBV27, the J call TRBJ2-2, with TRBD1 as a possible D gene (5 bases). This receptor was obtained from an adult who received the AZD1222 COVID-19 vaccine. This sample comprised peripheral blood, obtained 28 days after the second AZD1222 dose. Here the CDR3 DNA reads TGTGCCAGCATGTCGGACCGGACAACCGGGGAGCTGTTTTTT. Its translation is CASMSDRTTGELFF.